This T cell receptor (beta chain) comes out of a study of memory B cells and T cells in multiple sclerosis. On this clone: Its antigen remains unknown.

The V end lost 7 bases, the J end lost 4 bases, and 16 bases lay between the germline ends. The CDR3 is 15 amino acids. Germline V gene lookup returns CDR1 SNHLY and CDR2 FYNNEI. Sequenced by immunoSEQ multiplex PCR; TCRdb stores in-frame clones only, minus some. The data show under 50,000 clones, with roughly 80% seen just once and roughly 1% held by the top ten. CFSE-dim autoproliferating and CFSE-high non-proliferating T cells from unstimulated culture were sequenced separately. Fewer than 65 million CFSE-labeled PBMCs were cultured less than eight days unstimulated, then replicate wells were pooled.

The chain employs TRBV2 and TRBJ1-4, with a possible D match to TRBD1 (6 bases). The sample comprised PBMCs from blood kept in culture. This TCR derives from a human donor with multiple sclerosis. The CDR3 protein is CASKRRTEINEKLFF. CDR3 DNA sequence: TGTGCCAGCAAGAGGAGGACAGAGATTAATGAAAAACTGTTTTTT.